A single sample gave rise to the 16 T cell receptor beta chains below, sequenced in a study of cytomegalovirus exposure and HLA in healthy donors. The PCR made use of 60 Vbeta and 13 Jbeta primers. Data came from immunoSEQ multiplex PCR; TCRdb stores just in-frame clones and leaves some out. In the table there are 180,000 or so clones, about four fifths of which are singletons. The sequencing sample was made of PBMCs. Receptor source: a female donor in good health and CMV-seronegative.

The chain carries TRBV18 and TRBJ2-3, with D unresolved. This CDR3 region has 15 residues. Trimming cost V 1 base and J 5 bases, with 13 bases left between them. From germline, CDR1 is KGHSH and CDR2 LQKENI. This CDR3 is CASSPRSLFGDTQYF. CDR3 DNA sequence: TGTGCCAGCTCACCACGGAGTCTCTTCGGAGATACGCAGTATTTT.

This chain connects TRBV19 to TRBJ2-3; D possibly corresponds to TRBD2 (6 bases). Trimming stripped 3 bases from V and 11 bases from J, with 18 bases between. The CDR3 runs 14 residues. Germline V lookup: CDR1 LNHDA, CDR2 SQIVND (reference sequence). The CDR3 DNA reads TGTGCCAGTAGTATGCGGGGAGACCGTAGGGGGCAGTATTTT. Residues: CASSMRGDRRGQYF.

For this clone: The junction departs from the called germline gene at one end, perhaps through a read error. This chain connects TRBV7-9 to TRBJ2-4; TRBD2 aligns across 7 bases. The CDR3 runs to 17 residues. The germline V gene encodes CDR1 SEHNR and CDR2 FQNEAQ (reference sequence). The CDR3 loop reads CSSSSVSGVWAKNIQYF. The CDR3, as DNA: TGTTCCAGCAGCTCAGTCAGCGGGGTGTGGGCCAAAAACATTCAGTACTTC.

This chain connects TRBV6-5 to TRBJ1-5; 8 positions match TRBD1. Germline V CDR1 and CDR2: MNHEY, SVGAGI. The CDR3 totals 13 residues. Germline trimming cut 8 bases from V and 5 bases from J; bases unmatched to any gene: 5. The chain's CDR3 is CASGLRGHQPQHF. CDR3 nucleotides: TGTGCCAGCGGCCTCAGGGGGCATCAGCCCCAGCATTTT.

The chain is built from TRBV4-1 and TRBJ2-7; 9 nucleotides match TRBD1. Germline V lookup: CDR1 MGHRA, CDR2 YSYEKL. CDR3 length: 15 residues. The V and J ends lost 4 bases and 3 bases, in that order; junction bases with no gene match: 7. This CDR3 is CASSLGQGINYEQYF. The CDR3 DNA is TGCGCCAGCAGCCTGGGACAGGGCATTAACTACGAGCAGTACTTC.

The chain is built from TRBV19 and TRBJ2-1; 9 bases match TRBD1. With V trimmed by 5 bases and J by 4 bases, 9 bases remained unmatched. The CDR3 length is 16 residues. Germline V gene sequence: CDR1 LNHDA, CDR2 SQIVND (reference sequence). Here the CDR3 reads CASSPAGTGYYNEQFF. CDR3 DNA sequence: TGTGCCAGTAGTCCCGCCGGGACAGGGTATTACAATGAGCAGTTCTTC.

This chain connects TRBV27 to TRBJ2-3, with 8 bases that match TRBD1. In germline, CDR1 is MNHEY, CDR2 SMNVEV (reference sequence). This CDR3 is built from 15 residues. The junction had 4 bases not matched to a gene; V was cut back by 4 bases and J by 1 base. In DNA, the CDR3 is TGTGCCAGCAGTTCTACAGGGGGACGCACAGATACGCAGTATTTT. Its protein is CASSSTGGRTDTQYF.

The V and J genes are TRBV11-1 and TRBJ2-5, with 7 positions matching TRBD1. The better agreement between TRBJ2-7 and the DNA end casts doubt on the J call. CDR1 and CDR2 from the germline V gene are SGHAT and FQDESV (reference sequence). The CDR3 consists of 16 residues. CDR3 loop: CASADPGGQNSYEQYF. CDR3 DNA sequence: TGTGCCAGCGCCGATCCAGGGGGACAGAACTCCTACGAGCAGTACTTC.

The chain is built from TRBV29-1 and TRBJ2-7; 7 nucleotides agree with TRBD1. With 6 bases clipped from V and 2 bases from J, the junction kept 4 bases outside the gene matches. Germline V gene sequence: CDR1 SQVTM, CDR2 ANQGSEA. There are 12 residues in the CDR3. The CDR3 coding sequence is TGCAGCGTCGCCGGGACAGCCTACGAGCAGTACTTC. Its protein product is CSVAGTAYEQYF.

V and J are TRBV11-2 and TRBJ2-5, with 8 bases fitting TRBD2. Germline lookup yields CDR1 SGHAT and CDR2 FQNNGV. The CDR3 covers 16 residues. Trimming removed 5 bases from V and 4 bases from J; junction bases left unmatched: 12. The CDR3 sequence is CASSPSPFGGGETQYF. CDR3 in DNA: TGTGCCAGCAGCCCCTCCCCCTTCGGGGGGGGAGAGACCCAGTACTTC.

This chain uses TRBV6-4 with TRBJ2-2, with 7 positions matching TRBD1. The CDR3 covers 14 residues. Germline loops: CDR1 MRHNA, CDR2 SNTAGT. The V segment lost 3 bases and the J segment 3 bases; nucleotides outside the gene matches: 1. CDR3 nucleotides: TGTGCCAGCAGTGATGGACAGGACACCGGGGAGCTGTTTTTT. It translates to CASSDGQDTGELFF.

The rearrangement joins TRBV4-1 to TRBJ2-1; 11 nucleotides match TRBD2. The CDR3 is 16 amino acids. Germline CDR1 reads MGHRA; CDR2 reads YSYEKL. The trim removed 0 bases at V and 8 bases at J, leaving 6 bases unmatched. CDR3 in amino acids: CASSQETSGALHEQFF. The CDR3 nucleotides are TGCGCCAGCAGCCAAGAGACTAGCGGGGCGCTACATGAGCAGTTCTTC.

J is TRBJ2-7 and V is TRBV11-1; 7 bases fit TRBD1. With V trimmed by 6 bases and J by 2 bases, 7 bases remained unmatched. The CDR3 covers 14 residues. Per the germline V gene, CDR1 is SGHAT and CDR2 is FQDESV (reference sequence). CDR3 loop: CASRPGGFAYEQYF. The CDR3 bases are TGTGCCAGCAGACCAGGGGGATTCGCCTACGAGCAGTACTTC.

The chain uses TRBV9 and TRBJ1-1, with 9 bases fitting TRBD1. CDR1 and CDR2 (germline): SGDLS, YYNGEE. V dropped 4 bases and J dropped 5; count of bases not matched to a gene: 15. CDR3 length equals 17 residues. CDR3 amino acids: CASSSPNRRDRVTEAFF. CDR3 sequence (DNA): TGTGCCAGCAGCTCCCCCAACCGCCGGGACAGGGTGACTGAAGCTTTCTTT.

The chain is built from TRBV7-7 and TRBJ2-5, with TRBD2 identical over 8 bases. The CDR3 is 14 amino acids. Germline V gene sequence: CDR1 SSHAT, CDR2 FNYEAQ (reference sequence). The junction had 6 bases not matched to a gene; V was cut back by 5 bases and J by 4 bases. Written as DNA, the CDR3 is TGTGCCAGCAGCGTAACGGGGGGGGGAGAGACCCAGTACTTC. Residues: CASSVTGGGETQYF.

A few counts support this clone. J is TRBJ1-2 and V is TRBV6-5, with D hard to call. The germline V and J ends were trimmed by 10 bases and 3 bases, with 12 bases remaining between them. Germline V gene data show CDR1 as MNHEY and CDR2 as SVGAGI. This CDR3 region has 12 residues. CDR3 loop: CATKPGDYGYTF. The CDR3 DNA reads TGTGCCACCAAGCCCGGTGACTATGGCTACACCTTC.